These T cell receptor beta chains were read from a single sample in a study of CD8 T cells in ankylosing spondylitis. TCRdb re-analysed the 5' RACE reads in MiXCR, keeping a single row per CDR3 protein. The sample gives roughly 68,000 distinct CDR3 sequences, around 6.5% of which show up once; around 4.5% is in the top ten. The sequencing input was synovial fluid, either unsorted or a sorted T cell fraction (not recorded which). Receptors originate from a male donor with ankylosing spondylitis. Both conserved end residues are part of each CDR3. D genes are given only for firm matches. Where a row states a size, it is once, few, many or the class of an expanded clone; other rows omit it.

>TRBV5-6|12|many|TRBJ2-5|NA
TGTGCCAGCAGCTGGGGACACCAGACCCAGTACTTC
CASSWGHQTQYF
>TRBV28|15|few|TRBJ2-1|NA
TGTGCCAGCAGCCTGGGACTGGGCTCGTTCAATGAGCAGTTCTTC
CASSLGLGSFNEQFF
>TRBV29-1|14|large|TRBJ1-2|NA
TGCAGCGTTGCAGAACAGGGTGGCAACTATGGCTACACCTTC
CSVAEQGGNYGYTF
>TRBV5-6|14|few|TRBJ2-5|NA
TGTGCCAGCAGTTTCCCGAGGAACCAAGAGACCCAGTACTTC
CASSFPRNQETQYF
>TRBV9|16|many|TRBJ2-1|TRBD2
TGTGCCAGCAGCACCCTCCCGGCGGGAGGTAACAATGAGCAGTTCTTC
CASSTLPAGGNNEQFF
>TRBV7-2|15|many|TRBJ2-1|TRBD1
TGTGCCAGCAGCCCCCGGGACAGGGGGTTGTATGAGCAGTTCTTC
CASSPRDRGLYEQFF
>TRBV5-1|15|NA|TRBJ2-1|NA
TGCGCCAGCAGCTTGGTGGGCGGAACCTACAATGAGCAGTTCTTC
CASSLVGGTYNEQFF
>TRBV9|15|many|TRBJ2-1|TRBD1
TGTGCCAGCAGCCCAGGACAGGGGGCTCTGAATGAGCAGTTCTTC
CASSPGQGALNEQFF
>TRBV10-3|15|many|TRBJ2-2|TRBD2
TGTGCCATCAGTCCGGGACTAGAGAACACCGGGGAGCTGTTTTTT
CAISPGLENTGELFF
>TRBV9|16|many|TRBJ2-1|NA
TGTGCCAGCAGCGGGGGGGCTAGCGGATTATACAATGAGCAGTTCTTC
CASSGGASGLYNEQFF
>TRBV11-2|16|NA|TRBJ2-1|NA
TGTGCCAGCAGCTTAGATCTGGGACCTGGGTTGAATGAGCAGTTCTTC
CASSLDLGPGLNEQFF
>TRBV6-1|15|NA|TRBJ2-1|NA
TGTGCCAGCATTGCGACAGGCGGCCCCTACAATGAGCAGTTCTTC
CASIATGGPYNEQFF
>TRBV29-1|16|many|TRBJ1-2|NA
TGCAGCGCCAGGGATGAAGTTTTGAGTGTAGGCTATGGCTACACCTTC
CSARDEVLSVGYGYTF
>TRBV3-1|14|NA|TRBJ2-2|NA
TGTGCCAGCAGCCAAGCGGGATCCTCCGGGGAGCTGTTTTTT
CASSQAGSSGELFF
>TRBV12-3/TRBV12-4|14|many|TRBJ2-5|NA
TGTGCCAGCAGTTTATTTCGGGCCAAAGAGACCCAGTACTTC
CASSLFRAKETQYF
>TRBV20-1|14|many|TRBJ2-3|NA
TGCAGTGCTACTCCGACAGCTAGCACAGATACGCAGTATTTT
CSATPTASTDTQYF
>TRBV7-2|13|few|TRBJ2-7|NA
TGTGCCAGCAGCTTAGGCAGCATCTACGAGCAGTACTTC
CASSLGSIYEQYF
>TRBV7-2|15|many|TRBJ2-1|NA
TGTGCCAGCAGCTTAGCGGTGCGGGTCTACAATGAGCAGTTCTTC
CASSLAVRVYNEQFF
>TRBV6-2/TRBV6-3|15|few|TRBJ2-5|NA
TGTGCCAGCAGTTACGGTGGGGACTTAGAAGAGACCCAGTACTTC
CASSYGGDLEETQYF
>TRBV6-1|18|few|TRBJ2-7|NA
TGTGCCAGCAGTGACAAACCATGGGACCATCGAACAAGGGGGGAGCAGTACTTC
CASSDKPWDHRTRGEQYF
>TRBV7-6|16|many|TRBJ2-3|NA
TGTGCCAGCAGCTTAGCGGAGGCAGGGGGCACAGATACGCAGTATTTT
CASSLAEAGGTDTQYF
>TRBV12-3/TRBV12-4|15|many|TRBJ2-2|NA
TGTGCCAGCACCCGTTCAGCGGTGAACACCGGGGAGCTGTTTTTT
CASTRSAVNTGELFF
>TRBV2|14|NA|TRBJ1-5|NA
TGTGCCAGCAGTGAGGAACGGCTGGATCAGCCCCAGCATTTT
CASSEERLDQPQHF
>TRBV28|12|many|TRBJ2-7|NA
TGTGCCAGCAGACCCCCGAACGGGAAGCAGTACTTC
CASRPPNGKQYF
>TRBV9|15|many|TRBJ2-5|TRBD2
TGTGCCAGCAGCGTAGTCCCTAGCGGGAGCGAGACCCAGTACTTC
CASSVVPSGSETQYF
>TRBV7-3|14|many|TRBJ2-1|TRBD2
TGTGCCAGCAGCTTGACTAGCGGGAGGATTGAGCAGTTCTTC
CASSLTSGRIEQFF
>TRBV7-9|11|few|TRBJ2-7|NA
TGTGCCAGCAGCTTCCACGACGAGCAGTACTTC
CASSFHDEQYF
>TRBV28|15|NA|TRBJ1-1|TRBD1
TGTGCCGCAAAACAGCCCGGGACAGGGAACACTGAAGCTTTCTTT
CAAKQPGTGNTEAFF
>TRBV18|13|NA|TRBJ2-7|NA
TGTGCCAGCTCACCACAGCCCTCCTACGAGCAGTACTTC
CASSPQPSYEQYF
>TRBV2|15|NA|TRBJ2-2|NA
TGTGCCAGCAGTGTAGTGACTCAGAACACCGGGGAGCTGTTTTTT
CASSVVTQNTGELFF
>TRBV9|18|NA|TRBJ2-2|TRBD2
TGTGCCAGCAGCGGAGACGGGACTAGCGGGGGGAACACCGGGGAGCTGTTTTTT
CASSGDGTSGGNTGELFF
>TRBV6-6|13|few|TRBJ2-7|NA
TGTGCCAGCATAAAAGAGGCCTCCTACGAGCAGTACTTC
CASIKEASYEQYF
>TRBV7-8|15|many|TRBJ2-5|TRBD1
TGTGCCAGCAGCTTAAGGACAGGGTGGGGGGAGACCCAGTACTTC
CASSLRTGWGETQYF
>TRBV7-2|15|many|TRBJ2-5|NA
TGTGCCAGCAGCATCGGTAGCGCGTCCCGGGAGACCCAGTACTTC
CASSIGSASRETQYF
>TRBV6-1|15|few|TRBJ1-5|TRBD1
TGTGCCAGCAGGCGGGACAGAGAAACGGAACAGCCCCAGCATTTT
CASRRDRETEQPQHF
>TRBV29-1|12|many|TRBJ1-2|TRBD1
TGCAGCGACAGGGGAGCTAACTATGGCTACACCTTC
CSDRGANYGYTF
>TRBV11-2|20|NA|TRBJ2-3|TRBD2
TGTGCCAGCAGCTTATTGGGGGTCAGAGGACTAGCGGGAGTAACGAATACGCAGTATTTT
CASSLLGVRGLAGVTNTQYF